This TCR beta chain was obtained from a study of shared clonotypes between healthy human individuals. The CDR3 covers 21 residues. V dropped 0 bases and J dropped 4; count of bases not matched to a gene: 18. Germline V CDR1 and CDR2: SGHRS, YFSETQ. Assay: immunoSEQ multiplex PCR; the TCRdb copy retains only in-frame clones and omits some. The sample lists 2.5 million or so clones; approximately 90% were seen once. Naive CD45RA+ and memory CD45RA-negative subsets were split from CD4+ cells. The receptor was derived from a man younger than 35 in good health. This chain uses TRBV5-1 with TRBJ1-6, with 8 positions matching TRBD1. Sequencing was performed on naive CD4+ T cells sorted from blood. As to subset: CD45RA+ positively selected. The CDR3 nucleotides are TGCGCCAGCAGCTTGGTTCAGGGGGCAAACGTTGAGGGAGGATATAATTCACCCCTCCACTTT. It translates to CASSLVQGANVEGGYNSPLHF.